This T cell receptor beta chain is from a study of glioma-infiltrating T cells after dendritic cell vaccination. This CDR3 comprises 15 residues. Germline V lookup: CDR1 MNHEY, CDR2 SVGAGI. Trimming took off 6 bases at V and 0 bases at J, with 12 bases between the two ends. Indicated time point: after dendritic cell vaccination, including at tumor progression/relapse. TCRdb's copy holds only in-frame clones and misses some; the assay was immunoSEQ multiplex PCR. Of 80,000 to 95,000 clones listed, 85% were seen once; the top ten hold roughly 8.4%. Source: blood, taken after dendritic cell vaccination. The receptor comes from a human donor with glioblastoma. This rearrangement joins TRBV6-5 to TRBJ1-5, with TRBD1 as a possible D gene (5 bases). The CDR3 region has the DNA TGTGCCAGCAGCGATGACAGAAATAGCAATCAGCCCCAGCATTTT. It translates to CASSDDRNSNQPQHF.